The sequence of this TCR beta chain was determined in a study of cytomegalovirus exposure and HLA in healthy donors. Study-wide results and limits: Certain sequence variants were highly shared and formed a cluster, and this cluster was likely a sequencing artifact.

Turning to this clone: The target antigen is unknown.

The CDR3 covers 14 residues. V was shortened by 8 bases and J by 2 bases, with 17 bases between the two germline ends. Germline CDR1 is SQVTM and CDR2 is ANQGSEA. PCR involved 60 Vbeta and 13 Jbeta primers. Only in-frame clones appear in the TCRdb table, and some are missing; sequencing was by immunoSEQ multiplex PCR. The repertoire has fewer than 180,000 clones, roughly 78% of them found once; the top ten carry under 8%. This chain links TRBV29-1 with TRBJ2-3, with D possibly TRBD1 on 6 matching bases. The origin of this receptor is a man aged 50 to 59 in good health and CMV-seropositive. Specimen: PBMCs. The chain's CDR3 is CSYSTGVSTDTQYF. CDR3 DNA: TGCAGCTATTCGACAGGTGTGTCCACAGATACGCAGTATTTT.